The source of this T cell receptor (beta chain) is a study of blood T cell repertoires in COVID-19. Methods used by the authors: It was from reference gene primer amplification that nucleated cell counts were estimated. Libraries were prepared by immunoSEQ multiplex PCR; TCRdb keeps only in-frame clonotypes and omits some of them. The V and J calls and clone size were taken over from that table, and D and trimming were inferred from the DNA. This table has under 300,000 clones, more than 75% appearing once. This sequence was found in a woman between 35 and 50 years old who had recovered from COVID-19. Sample: peripheral blood.

The CDR3 is CASRVGGNQPQHF. Here the CDR3 DNA reads TGTGCCAGCCGGGTTGGAGGGAATCAGCCCCAGCATTTT. J is TRBJ1-5 and V is TRBV6-6, with D hard to call. There are 13 residues in the CDR3. V was shortened by 8 bases and J by 4 bases, with 12 bases between the two germline ends. CDR1 is MNHNY and CDR2 is SVGAGI in the germline V gene (reference sequence).